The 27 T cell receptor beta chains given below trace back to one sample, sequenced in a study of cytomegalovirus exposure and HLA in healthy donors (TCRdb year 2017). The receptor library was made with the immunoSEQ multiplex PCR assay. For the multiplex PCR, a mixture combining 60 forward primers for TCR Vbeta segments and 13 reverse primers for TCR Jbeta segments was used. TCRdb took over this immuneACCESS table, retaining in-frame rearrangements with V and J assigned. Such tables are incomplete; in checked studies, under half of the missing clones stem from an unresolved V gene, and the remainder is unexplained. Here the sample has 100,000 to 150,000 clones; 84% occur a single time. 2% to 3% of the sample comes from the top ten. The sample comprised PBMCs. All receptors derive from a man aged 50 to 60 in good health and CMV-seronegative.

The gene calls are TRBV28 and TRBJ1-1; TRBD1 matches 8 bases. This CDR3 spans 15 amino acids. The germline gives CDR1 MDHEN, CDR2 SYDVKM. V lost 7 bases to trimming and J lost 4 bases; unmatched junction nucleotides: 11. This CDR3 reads CASNPTGAPFTEAFF. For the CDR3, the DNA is TGTGCCAGCAACCCGACAGGGGCCCCTTTCACTGAAGCTTTCTTT.

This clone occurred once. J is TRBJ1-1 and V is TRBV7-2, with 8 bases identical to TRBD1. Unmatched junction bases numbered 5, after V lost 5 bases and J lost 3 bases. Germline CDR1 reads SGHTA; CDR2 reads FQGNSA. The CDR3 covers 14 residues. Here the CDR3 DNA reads TGTGCCAGCAGCCATGGACAGGGATACACTGAAGCTTTCTTT. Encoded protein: CASSHGQGYTEAFF.

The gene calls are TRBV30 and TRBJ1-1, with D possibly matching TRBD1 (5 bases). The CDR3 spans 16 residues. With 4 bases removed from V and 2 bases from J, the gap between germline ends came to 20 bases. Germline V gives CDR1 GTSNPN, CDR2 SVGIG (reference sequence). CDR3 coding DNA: TGTGCCTGGACCCAAACCAAGGGGATAGTAAACACTGAAGCTTTCTTT. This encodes CAWTQTKGIVNTEAFF.

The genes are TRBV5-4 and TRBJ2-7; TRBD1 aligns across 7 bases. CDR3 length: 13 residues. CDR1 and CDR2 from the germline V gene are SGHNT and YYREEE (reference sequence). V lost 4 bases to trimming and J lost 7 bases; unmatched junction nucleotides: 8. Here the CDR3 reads CASSTGTVGEQYF. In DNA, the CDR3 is TGTGCCAGCAGCACAGGGACAGTGGGTGAGCAGTACTTC.

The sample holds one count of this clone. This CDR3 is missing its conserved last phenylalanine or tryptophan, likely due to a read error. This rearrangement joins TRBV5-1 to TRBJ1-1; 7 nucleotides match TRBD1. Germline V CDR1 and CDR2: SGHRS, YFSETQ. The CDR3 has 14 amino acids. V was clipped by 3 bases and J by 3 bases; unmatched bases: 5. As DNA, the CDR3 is TGCGCCAGCAGCTGGACAGGTGGCGACACTGAAGCTTTCTCT. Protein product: CASSWTGGDTEAFS.

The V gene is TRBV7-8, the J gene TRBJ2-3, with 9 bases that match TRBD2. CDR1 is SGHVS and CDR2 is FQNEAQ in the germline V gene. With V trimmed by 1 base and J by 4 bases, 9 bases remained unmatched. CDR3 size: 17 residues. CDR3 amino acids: CASSLGRTSVDPDTQYF. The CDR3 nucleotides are TGTGCCAGCAGCTTAGGCCGGACTAGCGTGGACCCAGATACGCAGTATTTT.

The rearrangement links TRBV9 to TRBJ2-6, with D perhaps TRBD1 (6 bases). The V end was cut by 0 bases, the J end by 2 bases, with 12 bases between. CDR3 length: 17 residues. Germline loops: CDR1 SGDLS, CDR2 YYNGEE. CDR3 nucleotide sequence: TGTGCCAGCAGCGTAGACAGGGCCCAAGCTGGGGCCAACGTCCTGACTTTC. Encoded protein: CASSVDRAQAGANVLTF.

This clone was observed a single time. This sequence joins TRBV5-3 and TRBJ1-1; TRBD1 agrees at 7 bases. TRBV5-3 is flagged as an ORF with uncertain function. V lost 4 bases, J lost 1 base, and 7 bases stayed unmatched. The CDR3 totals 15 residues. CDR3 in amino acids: CARSREGAANTEAFF. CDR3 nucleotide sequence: TGTGCCAGAAGCCGGGAGGGGGCCGCGAACACTGAAGCTTTCTTT.

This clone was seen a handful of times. Written as DNA, the CDR3 is TGTGCCAGCAGCCAAGAAGCGGGGGGGCCCGGGGAGCTGTTTTTT. Its protein product is CASSQEAGGPGELFF. This chain connects TRBV4-2 to TRBJ2-2, with 10 positions matching TRBD2. Trimming removed 0 bases from V and 6 bases from J; junction bases left unmatched: 1. This CDR3 comprises 15 residues. Germline CDR1 reads LGHNA; CDR2 reads YNFKEQ.

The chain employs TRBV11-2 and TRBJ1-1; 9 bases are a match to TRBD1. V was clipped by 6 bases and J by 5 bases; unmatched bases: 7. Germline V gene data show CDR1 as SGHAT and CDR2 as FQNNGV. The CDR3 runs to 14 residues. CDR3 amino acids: CASRPTGGATEAFF. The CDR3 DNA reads TGTGCCAGCAGACCCACAGGGGGCGCGACTGAAGCTTTCTTT.

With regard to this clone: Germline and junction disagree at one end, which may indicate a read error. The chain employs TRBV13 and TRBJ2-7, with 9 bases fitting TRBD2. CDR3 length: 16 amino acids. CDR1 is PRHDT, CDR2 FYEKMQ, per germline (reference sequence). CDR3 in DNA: TGTGCCAGCAGCACGGGGGGTAGCGGGGGCTCCCACGAGCAGTACTTC. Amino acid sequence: CASSTGGSGGSHEQYF. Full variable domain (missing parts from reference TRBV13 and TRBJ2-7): AAGVIQSPRHLIKEKRETATLKCYPIPRHDTVYWYQQGPGQDPQFLISFYEKMQSDKGSIPDRFSAQQFSDYHSELNMSSLELGDSALYFCASSTGGSGGSHEQYFGPGTRLTVT.

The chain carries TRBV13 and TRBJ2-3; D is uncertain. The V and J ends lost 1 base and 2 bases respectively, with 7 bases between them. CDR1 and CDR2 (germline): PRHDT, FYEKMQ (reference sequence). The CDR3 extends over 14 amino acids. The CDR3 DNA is TGTGCCAGCAGCTTAGTGGGCCCCACAGATACGCAGTATTTT. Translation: CASSLVGPTDTQYF.

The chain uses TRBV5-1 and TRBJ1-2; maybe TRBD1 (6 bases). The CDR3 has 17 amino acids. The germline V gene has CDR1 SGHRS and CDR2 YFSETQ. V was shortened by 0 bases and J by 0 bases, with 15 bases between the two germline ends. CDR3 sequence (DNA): TGCGCCAGCAGCTTGGGTTTCGGACAGATTACTAACTATGGCTACACCTTC. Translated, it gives CASSLGFGQITNYGYTF.

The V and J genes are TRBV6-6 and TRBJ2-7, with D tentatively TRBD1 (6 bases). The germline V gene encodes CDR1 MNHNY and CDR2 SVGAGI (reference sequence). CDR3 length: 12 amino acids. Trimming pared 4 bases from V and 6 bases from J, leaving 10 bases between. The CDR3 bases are TGTGCCAGCAGTTCGACAGGAGGCGAGCAGTACTTC. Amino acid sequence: CASSSTGGEQYF.

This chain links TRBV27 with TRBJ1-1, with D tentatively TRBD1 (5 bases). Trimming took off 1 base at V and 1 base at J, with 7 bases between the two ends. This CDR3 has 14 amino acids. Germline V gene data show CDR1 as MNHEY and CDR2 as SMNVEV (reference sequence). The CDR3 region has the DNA TGTGCCAGCAGTTTATTCGGGGGGAACACTGAAGCTTTCTTT. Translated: CASSLFGGNTEAFF.

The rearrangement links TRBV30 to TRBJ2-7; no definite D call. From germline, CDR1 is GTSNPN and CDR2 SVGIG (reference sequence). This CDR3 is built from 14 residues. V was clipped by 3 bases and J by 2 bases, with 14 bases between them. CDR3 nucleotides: TGTGCCTGGAGACCCGAGAGGCCCCCCTACGAGCAGTACTTC. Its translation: CAWRPERPPYEQYF. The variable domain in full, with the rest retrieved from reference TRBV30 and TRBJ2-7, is SQTIHQWPATLVQPVGSPLSLECTVEGTSNPNLYWYRQAAGRGLQLLFYSVGIGQISSEVPQNLSASRPQDRQFILSSKKLLLSDSGFYLCAWRPERPPYEQYFGPGTRLTVT.

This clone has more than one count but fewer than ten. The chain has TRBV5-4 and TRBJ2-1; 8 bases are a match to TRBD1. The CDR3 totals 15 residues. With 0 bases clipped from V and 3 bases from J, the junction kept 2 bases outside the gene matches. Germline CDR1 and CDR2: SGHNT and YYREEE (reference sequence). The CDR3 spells CASSLGGQVYNEQFF. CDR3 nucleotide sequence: TGTGCCAGCAGCTTGGGGGGACAGGTCTACAATGAGCAGTTCTTC.

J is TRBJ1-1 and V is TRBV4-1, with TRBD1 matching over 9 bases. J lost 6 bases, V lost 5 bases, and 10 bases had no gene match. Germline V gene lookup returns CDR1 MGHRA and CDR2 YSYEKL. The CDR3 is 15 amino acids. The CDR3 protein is CASSSPGQGLPEAFF. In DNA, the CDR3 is TGCGCCAGCAGCTCGCCGGGACAGGGACTCCCTGAAGCTTTCTTT.

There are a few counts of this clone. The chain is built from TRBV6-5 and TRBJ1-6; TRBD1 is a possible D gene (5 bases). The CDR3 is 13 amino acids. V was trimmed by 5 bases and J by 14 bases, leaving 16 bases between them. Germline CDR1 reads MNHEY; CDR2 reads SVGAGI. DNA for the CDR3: TGTGCCAGCAGTAGGACACCCGGGGGAGCCCTCCACTTT. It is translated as CASSRTPGGALHF.

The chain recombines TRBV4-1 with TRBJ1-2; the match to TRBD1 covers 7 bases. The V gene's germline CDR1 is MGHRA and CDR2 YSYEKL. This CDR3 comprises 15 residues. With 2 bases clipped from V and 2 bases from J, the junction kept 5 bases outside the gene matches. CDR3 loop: CASSQLIQGNYGYTF. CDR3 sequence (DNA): TGCGCCAGCAGCCAACTTATACAGGGGAACTATGGCTACACCTTC.

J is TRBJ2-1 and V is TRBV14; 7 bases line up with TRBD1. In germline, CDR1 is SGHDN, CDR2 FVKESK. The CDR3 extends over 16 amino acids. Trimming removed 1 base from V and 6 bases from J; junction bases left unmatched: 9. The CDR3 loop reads CASSQGKGATPNEQFF. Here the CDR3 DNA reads TGTGCCAGCAGCCAAGGGAAGGGGGCGACCCCCAATGAGCAGTTCTTC. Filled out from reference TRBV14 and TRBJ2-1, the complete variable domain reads EAGVTQFPSHSVIEKGQTVTLRCDPISGHDNLYWYRRVMGKEIKFLLHFVKESKQDESGMPNNRFLAERTGGTYSTLKVQPAELEDSGVYFCASSQGKGATPNEQFFGPGTRLTVL.

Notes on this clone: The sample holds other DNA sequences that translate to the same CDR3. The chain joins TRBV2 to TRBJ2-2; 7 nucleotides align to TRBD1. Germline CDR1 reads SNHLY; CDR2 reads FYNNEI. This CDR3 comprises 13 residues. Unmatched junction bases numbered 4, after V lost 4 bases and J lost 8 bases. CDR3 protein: CASSGQGSGELFF. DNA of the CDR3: TGTGCCAGCAGTGGACAGGGTTCGGGGGAGCTGTTTTTT.

In nucleotides, the CDR3 is TGTGCCAGCCGGCTCTTGGGCCCTGAAGCTTTCTTT. Its translation is CASRLLGPEAFF. V and J are TRBV2 and TRBJ1-1, with D uncertain. Germline values: CDR1 SNHLY, CDR2 FYNNEI. CDR3 length: 12 residues. V dropped 8 bases and J dropped 6 bases, with 13 bases sitting between them.

CDR3 sequence (DNA): TGCAGCGTTGTAAAGGGGTCTACCTACGAGCAGTACTTC. It encodes CSVVKGSTYEQYF. The rearrangement uses TRBV29-1 and TRBJ2-7, with D perhaps matching TRBD1 (5 bases). The germline V and J ends were trimmed by 4 bases and 2 bases, with 12 bases remaining between them. The CDR3 is made up of 13 amino acids. CDR1 and CDR2 from the germline V gene are SQVTM and ANQGSEA.

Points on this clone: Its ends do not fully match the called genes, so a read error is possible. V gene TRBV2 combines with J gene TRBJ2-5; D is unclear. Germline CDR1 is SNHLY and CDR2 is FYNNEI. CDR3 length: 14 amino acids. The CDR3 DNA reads TGTGCCAGCAGGGAAGCCGGTTCATTTGAGACCCAGTACTTC. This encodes CASREAGSFETQYF. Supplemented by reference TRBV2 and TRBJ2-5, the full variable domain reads EPEVTQTPSHQVTQMGQEVILRCVPISNHLYFYWYRQILGQKVEFLVSFYNNEISEKSEIFDDQFSVERPDGSNFTLKIRSTKLEDSAMYFCASREAGSFETQYFGPGTRLLVL.

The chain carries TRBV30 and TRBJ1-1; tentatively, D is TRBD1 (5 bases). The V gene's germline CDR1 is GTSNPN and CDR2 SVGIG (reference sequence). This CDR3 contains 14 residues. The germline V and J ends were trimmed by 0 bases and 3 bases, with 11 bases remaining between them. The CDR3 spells CAWSVGLGDTEAFF. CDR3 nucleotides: TGTGCCTGGAGTGTGGGGCTAGGGGACACTGAAGCTTTCTTT.

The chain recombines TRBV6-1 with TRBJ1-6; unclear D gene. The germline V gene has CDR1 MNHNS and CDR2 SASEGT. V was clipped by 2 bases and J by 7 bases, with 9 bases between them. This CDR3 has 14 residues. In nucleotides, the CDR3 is TGTGCCAGCAGTGAATACAGTCACAATTCACCCCTCCACTTT. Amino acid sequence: CASSEYSHNSPLHF.